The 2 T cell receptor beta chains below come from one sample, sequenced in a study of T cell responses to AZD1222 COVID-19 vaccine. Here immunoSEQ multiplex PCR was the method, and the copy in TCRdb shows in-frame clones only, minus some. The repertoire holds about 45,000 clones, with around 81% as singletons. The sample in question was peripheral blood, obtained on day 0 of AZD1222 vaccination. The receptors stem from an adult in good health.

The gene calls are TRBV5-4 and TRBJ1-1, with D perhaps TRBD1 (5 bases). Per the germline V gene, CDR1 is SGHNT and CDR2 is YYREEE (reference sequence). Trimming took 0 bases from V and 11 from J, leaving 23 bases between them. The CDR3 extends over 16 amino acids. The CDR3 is CASSLGRDSSSSPAFF. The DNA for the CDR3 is TGTGCCAGCAGCTTGGGACGGGACTCAAGTTCTAGCCCGGCTTTCTTT.

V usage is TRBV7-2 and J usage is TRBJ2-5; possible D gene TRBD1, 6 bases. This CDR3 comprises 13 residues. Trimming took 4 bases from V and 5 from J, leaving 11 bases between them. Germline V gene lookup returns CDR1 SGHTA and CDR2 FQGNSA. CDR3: CASSSGQTETQYF. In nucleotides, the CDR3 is TGTGCCAGCAGCTCCGGACAGACGGAGACCCAGTACTTC.